These 26 T cell receptor beta chains were sequenced from one sample in a study of read filtering for tumor transcriptome and immune sequencing. Molecular barcoded adaptors covering alpha/delta and beta/gamma chains were used on 400 to 450 ng RNA. TCRdb recomputed calls from the reads with MiXCR, one row per CDR3 protein. The profile shows approximately 93,000 distinct CDR3 sequences, under 25% of them singletons. The sequenced sample consisted of a population of CD138-negative cells sorted from bone marrow. All receptors come from a donor aged 40 or older with multiple myeloma.

This clonotype occurred many times. The V and J genes are TRBV29-1 and TRBJ2-5; the D call may be TRBD1 or TRBD2 (5 bases each). Trimming pared 7 bases from V and 0 bases from J, leaving 9 bases between. The CDR3 extends over 12 amino acids. Germline values: CDR1 SQVTM, CDR2 ANQGSEA. The CDR3 DNA reads TGCAGCGCTGAGGGGAACCAAGAGACCCAGTACTTC. Protein: CSAEGNQETQYF.

This clonotype was counted many times. This rearrangement joins TRBV21-1 to TRBJ1-6; the tabulated D call, TRBD1, remains unverified against the DNA. TRBV21-1 constitutes a pseudogene. This CDR3 contains 15 residues. The CDR3 nucleotides are TGTGCCAGCAGCTCTAGGTCCCCTAGGGATTCACCCCTCCACTTT. It is translated as CASSSRSPRDSPLHF.

This clonotype was detected only a few times. J is TRBJ2-3 and V is TRBV7-9, with D perhaps matching TRBD1 or TRBD2 (6 bases each). The CDR3 has 12 amino acids. V lost 4 bases to trimming and J lost 10 bases, with 12 bases between them. CDR1 and CDR2 from the germline V gene are SEHNR and FQNEAQ (reference sequence). CDR3: CASSSYREAQYF. CDR3 coding DNA: TGTGCCAGCAGCTCATACAGGGAGGCGCAGTATTTT.

This clonotype showed up many times. The chain employs TRBV5-1 and TRBJ1-6; D is perhaps TRBD1 (5 bases). The CDR3 has 14 residues. Germline V lookup: CDR1 SGHRS, CDR2 YFSETQ. With 0 bases removed from V and 9 bases from J, the gap between germline ends came to 10 bases. CDR3 nucleotides: TGCGCCAGCAGCTTGGCGGGGGAAGGTTCACCCCTCCACTTT. Its protein product is CASSLAGEGSPLHF.

This clonotype occurred many times. This chain connects TRBV29-1 to TRBJ2-5, with D maybe TRBD1 (5 bases). Germline V CDR1 and CDR2: SQVTM, ANQGSEA. V shed 6 bases and J shed 5 bases, with 16 bases lying between them. CDR3 size: 13 residues. This chain's CDR3 is CSVAAGFGETQYF. The CDR3 DNA sequence: TGCAGCGTCGCTGCAGGGTTTGGGGAGACCCAGTACTTC.

About this clonotype: Given the absence of the conserved phenylalanine or tryptophan at the CDR3 end, a read error is likely. The chain couples TRBV6-6 to TRBJ2-3; D possibly corresponds to TRBD2 (6 bases). CDR3 size: 16 residues. Germline V CDR1 and CDR2: MNHNY, SVGAGI (reference sequence). V dropped 0 bases and J dropped 5 bases, with 15 bases sitting between them. The CDR3 DNA reads as TGTGCCAGCAGTTACTCGAGAGGGTCCGGGGGAGATACGCAGTATCTT. It encodes CASSYSRGSGGDTQYL.

Comments on this clonotype: Given a much more abundant clone one base away, this may be a read error. The chain carries TRBV5-1 and TRBJ2-1; the match to TRBD2 covers 14 bases. Germline lookup yields CDR1 SGHRS and CDR2 YFSETQ. The V segment lost 2 bases and the J segment 9 bases; nucleotides outside the gene matches: 10. The CDR3 extends over 17 amino acids. CDR3 loop: CASSFSTSGREKGEQFF. The CDR3 region has the DNA TGCGCCAGCAGCTTTTCGACTAGCGGGAGGGAAAAGGGTGAGCAGTTCTTC. The full variable domain, its missing parts supplied by reference TRBV5-1 and TRBJ2-1, is KAGVTQTPRYLIKTRGQQVTLSCSPISGHRSVSWYQQTPGQGLQFLFEYFSETQRNKGNFPGRFSGRQFSNSRSEMNVSTLELGDSALYLCASSFSTSGREKGEQFFGPGTRLTVL.

The table lists this clonotype with many counts. The J gene is TRBJ2-3, the V gene TRBV28; 9 bases fit TRBD2. J was trimmed by 3 bases and V by 7 bases; bases with no gene match: 11. This CDR3 is 16 amino acids long. Looked up from germline, CDR1 is MDHEN and CDR2 is SYDVKM. This chain's CDR3 is CASTAAGGTGTDTQYF. The CDR3 bases are TGTGCCAGCACCGCTGCGGGGGGGACGGGGACAGATACGCAGTATTTT. Full variable domain (missing parts from reference TRBV28 and TRBJ2-3): DVKVTQSSRYLVKRTGEKVFLECVQDMDHENMFWYRQDPGLGLRLIYFSYDVKMKEKGDIPEGYSVSREKKERFSLILESASTNQTSMYLCASTAAGGTGTDTQYFGPGTRLTVL.

Notes on this clonotype: A clone one base away is much larger, so this may be a read error. The rearrangement links TRBV5-1 to TRBJ1-1; D is uncertain. CDR3 length: 14 residues. Trimming stripped 3 bases from V and 0 bases from J, with 9 bases between. The V gene's germline CDR1 is SGHRS and CDR2 YFSETQ. The CDR3: CASSSRNMNTEAFF. In DNA, the CDR3 is TGCGCCAGCAGCTCCAGGAACATGAACACTGAAGCTTTCTTT.

Turning to this clonotype: The conserved phenylalanine or tryptophan is not found at the CDR3 terminus, so this likely reflects a read error. V usage is TRBV28 and J usage is TRBJ1-5; the match to TRBD1 covers 7 bases. Germline V gives CDR1 MDHEN, CDR2 SYDVKM. V trimming: 5 bases; J trimming: 5 bases; junction bases outside the gene matches: 9. This CDR3 is 15 amino acids long. The CDR3 nucleotides read TGTGCCAGCAGTCCTGAGACAGGGAAGGATCAGCCCCAGCATCTT. This codes for CASSPETGKDQPQHL.

This clonotype was seen repeatedly, ten times or more. The V call is TRBV28, the J call TRBJ2-2; D call uncertain. V gave up 6 bases and J gave up 0 bases, with 5 bases separating them. In germline, CDR1 is MDHEN, CDR2 SYDVKM. This CDR3 comprises 13 residues. The CDR3 nucleotides read TGTGCCAGCAGAGAGACGAACACCGGGGAGCTGTTTTTT. Its translation is CASRETNTGELFF.

This clonotype was picked up many times. The V and J genes are TRBV6-6 and TRBJ2-1, with 7 positions matching TRBD2. The CDR3 runs 16 residues. CDR1 is MNHNY and CDR2 is SVGAGI in the germline V gene (reference sequence). Trimming at V came to 6 bases and at J to 8 bases, leaving 16 bases not matched to a gene. CDR3 sequence (DNA): TGTGCCAGCAGCAAAAGGAACAGCGGGGTTAACGATGAGCAGTTCTTC. Encoded protein: CASSKRNSGVNDEQFF.

The table lists this clonotype with a few counts. The chain employs TRBV7-3 and TRBJ2-2; D is unresolved. Germline loops: CDR1 SGHTA, CDR2 FQGTGA. V gave up 0 bases and J gave up 6 bases, with 8 bases separating them. CDR3 length: 14 amino acids. The CDR3 here is CASSLTSVAGELFF. As DNA, the CDR3 is TGTGCCAGCAGCTTAACGAGCGTGGCCGGGGAGCTGTTTTTT.

Ten or more counts support this clonotype. V usage is TRBV28 and J usage is TRBJ1-4, with 9 bases that match TRBD1. J lost 8 bases, V lost 1 base, and 5 bases had no gene match. There are 15 residues in the CDR3. The germline CDR1 and CDR2 sequences are MDHEN and SYDVKM. CDR3 in DNA: TGTGCCAGCAGTTTATCGGGACAGGGTGAGGAAAAACTGTTTTTT. Translated: CASSLSGQGEEKLFF.

This clonotype was recorded a few times. V is TRBV19 and J is TRBJ1-5; possibly TRBD1 for D (5 bases). This CDR3 is built from 13 residues. Per the germline V gene, CDR1 is LNHDA and CDR2 is SQIVND (reference sequence). Trimming removed 4 bases from V and 7 bases from J, with 11 bases in between. The CDR3 nucleotides read TGTGCCAGTAGTAACGTTAGGGGACAGCCCCAGCATTTT. Translated: CASSNVRGQPQHF.

This clonotype has at least ten counts. One junction end does not reproduce the germline sequence, and a read error may be involved. The J gene is TRBJ2-1, the V gene TRBV20-1; the D gene is possibly TRBD2 (6 bases). Germline CDR1 reads DFQATT; CDR2 reads SNEGSKA (reference sequence). There are 12 residues in the CDR3. DNA for the CDR3: TGCAGTGCCCCAGGGAGGTACAATGAGCAGCTCTTC. Its translation is CSAPGRYNEQLF.

This clonotype was seen ten or more times. The chain combines TRBV4-1 with TRBJ2-1; the match to TRBD2 covers 11 bases. Germline CDR1 is MGHRA and CDR2 is YSYEKL. J lost 4 bases, V lost 4 bases, and 3 bases had no gene match. The length of the CDR3 is 15 residues. CDR3 region: CASSPIAGGYNEQFF. In DNA, the CDR3 is TGCGCCAGCAGCCCGATAGCGGGGGGGTACAATGAGCAGTTCTTC.

The chain employs TRBV28 and TRBJ2-2, with 8 bases matching TRBD1. Germline values: CDR1 MDHEN, CDR2 SYDVKM. Losses at the gene ends were 4 bases for V and 13 bases for J; bases not matched to a gene: 11. The CDR3 totals 14 residues. Written as DNA, the CDR3 is TGTGCCAGCAGTTCATACCCCGGACAGGGTCGGCTGTTTTTT. Translating gives CASSSYPGQGRLFF.

This clonotype has a handful of counts. V is TRBV6-5 and J is TRBJ2-7, with D possibly being TRBD2 (7 bases). This CDR3 region has 13 residues. Germline lookup yields CDR1 MNHEY and CDR2 SVGAGI. Trimming removed 6 bases from V and 6 bases from J, with 15 bases in between. The CDR3 DNA sequence: TGTGCCAGCAGCCTAGGGGGGGGGTTCGAGCAGTACTTC. Its protein is CASSLGGGFEQYF.

Many counts were recorded for this clonotype. The chain has TRBV7-2 and TRBJ2-1, with D maybe TRBD1 (6 bases). Germline assignment: CDR1 SGHTA and CDR2 FQGNSA. This CDR3 spans 14 amino acids. Trimming cost V 11 bases and J 4 bases, with 18 bases left between them. CDR3 sequence (DNA): TGTGCCTTCGTCGGCGGACAGCAATACAATGAGCAGTTCTTC. It translates to CAFVGGQQYNEQFF.

Many counts were recorded for this clonotype. No conserved phenylalanine or tryptophan ends this CDR3, so it is likely a read error. The V call is TRBV7-3, the J call TRBJ2-1; the match to TRBD1 covers 10 bases. CDR1 and CDR2 from the germline V gene are SGHTA and FQGTGA. CDR3 length equals 15 residues. Trimming cost V 5 bases and J 0 bases; bases outside gene matches: 1. The CDR3 loop reads CASSRTGGSYNEQFL. The CDR3 DNA reads TGTGCCAGCAGCCGGACAGGGGGCTCCTACAATGAGCAGTTCCTC.

This clonotype was seen at least ten times. The rearrangement links TRBV5-1 to TRBJ2-7; 7 bases fit TRBD1. The CDR3 runs to 14 residues. Germline CDR1 is SGHRS and CDR2 is YFSETQ. Trimming at V came to 1 base and at J to 1 base, leaving 2 bases not matched to a gene. The CDR3 bases are TGCGCCAGCAGCTTGCGGGACAGATCCTACGAGCAGTACTTC. It translates to CASSLRDRSYEQYF. Looking up the rest from reference TRBV5-1 and TRBJ2-7 gives the full variable domain: KAGVTQTPRYLIKTRGQQVTLSCSPISGHRSVSWYQQTPGQGLQFLFEYFSETQRNKGNFPGRFSGRQFSNSRSEMNVSTLELGDSALYLCASSLRDRSYEQYFGPGTRLTVT.

There are many counts of this clonotype. This sequence joins TRBV11-2 and TRBJ1-1; D ambiguous. Germline values: CDR1 SGHAT, CDR2 FQNNGV. The V gene lost 0 bases and the J gene lost 8 bases, with 7 bases spanning the gap. This CDR3 has 12 residues. This CDR3 is CASSLDRVEAFF. CDR3 sequence (DNA): TGTGCCAGCAGCTTAGATCGGGTAGAAGCTTTCTTT.

There are many counts of this clonotype. The chain combines TRBV6-6 with TRBJ2-5, with D perhaps matching TRBD1 or TRBD2 (5 bases each). The CDR3 is made up of 11 amino acids. In germline, CDR1 is MNHNY, CDR2 SVGAGI (reference sequence). Trimming cost V 2 bases and J 7 bases, with 5 bases left between them. CDR3 protein: CASSYGGTQYF. The CDR3 DNA sequence: TGTGCCAGCAGTTACGGGGGGACCCAGTACTTC.

This clonotype showed up many times. This sequence joins TRBV10-1 and TRBJ2-3, with a tentative D call TRBD2 (6 bases). V was shortened by 3 bases and J by 1 base, with 8 bases between the two germline ends. This CDR3 region has 14 residues. The V gene's germline CDR1 is WNHNN and CDR2 SYGVQD (reference sequence). CDR3 sequence: CASSEGTGTDTQYF. The CDR3 nucleotides read TGCGCCAGCAGTGAAGGGACTGGCACAGATACGCAGTATTTT.

This clonotype showed up many times. The chain combines TRBV28 with TRBJ2-3; 9 bases agree with TRBD1. From germline, CDR1 is MDHEN and CDR2 SYDVKM. Trimming removed 6 bases from V and 9 bases from J; junction bases left unmatched: 13. The CDR3 has 15 amino acids. DNA of the CDR3: TGTGCCAGCAGCTCAGGACAGGGGATCCTTGGGACGCAGTATTTT. It specifies CASSSGQGILGTQYF.